These 15 T cell receptor beta chains originate from one sample sequenced in a study of neurological immune-mediated disorders. From the 5' RACE reads, TCRdb called clonotypes with MiXCR, one entry per CDR3 protein. This table holds some 22,000 distinct CDR3 sequences, 15% to 20% found once. The sequenced sample was CD8+ T cells from blood. Receptor source: a woman under 30 with multiple sclerosis.

This clonotype was observed many times. V usage is TRBV7-8 and J usage is TRBJ1-3; TRBD1 is a possible D gene (6 bases). This CDR3 has 18 amino acids. V dropped 0 bases and J dropped 2 bases, with 17 bases sitting between them. Germline values: CDR1 SGHVS, CDR2 FQNEAQ. CDR3 sequence: CASSLASGGGPTGNTIYF. The CDR3, as DNA: TGTGCCAGCAGCTTAGCTTCGGGGGGGGGGCCGACTGGAAACACCATATATTTT.

This chain joins TRBV6-4 and TRBJ2-7, with TRBD2 matching 7 bases. V lost 3 bases to trimming and J lost 0 bases; unmatched junction nucleotides: 2. Germline values: CDR1 MRHNA, CDR2 SNTAGT. The CDR3 is 14 residues long. DNA of the CDR3: TGTGCCAGCAGTGAAGGGGAGGGCTCCTACGAGCAGTACTTC. It yields the protein CASSEGEGSYEQYF.

The genes are TRBV29-1 and TRBJ2-3, with D uncertain. The V gene lost 6 bases and the J gene lost 10 bases, with 20 bases spanning the gap. The germline V gene has CDR1 SQVTM and CDR2 ANQGSEA. The CDR3 totals 13 residues. CDR3 sequence reads: CSVDGDVGTPQYF. The CDR3 DNA reads TGCAGCGTAGATGGAGACGTCGGAACTCCGCAGTATTTT.

This rearrangement joins TRBV29-1 to TRBJ2-1; 8 bases map to TRBD1. With V trimmed by 6 bases and J by 9 bases, 13 bases remained unmatched. Germline V CDR1 and CDR2: SQVTM, ANQGSEA. This CDR3 region has 14 residues. The CDR3 sequence is CSVGPGGGRGEQFF. The CDR3 DNA reads as TGCAGCGTAGGGCCAGGGGGCGGTCGGGGTGAGCAGTTCTTC.

In this sample, this clonotype turned up many times. J is TRBJ1-1 and V is TRBV20-1; D remains ambiguous. The CDR3 consists of 12 residues. With 1 base removed from V and 1 base from J, the gap between germline ends came to 4 bases. CDR1 and CDR2 (germline): DFQATT, SNEGSKA (reference sequence). This CDR3 reads CSARVGNTEAFF. CDR3 DNA sequence: TGCAGTGCTAGAGTGGGGAACACTGAAGCTTTCTTT.

The chain is built from TRBV9 and TRBJ2-5, with 11 bases matching TRBD2. J was trimmed by 6 bases and V by 3 bases; bases with no gene match: 10. CDR1 and CDR2 from the germline V gene are SGDLS and YYNGEE. The CDR3 sequence is 16 residues long. Here the CDR3 reads CASSALHSGGAKTQYF. The CDR3 region has the DNA TGTGCCAGCAGCGCGCTTCATAGCGGGGGGGCAAAGACCCAGTACTTC.

This clonotype was seen ten or more times. The rearrangement links TRBV5-6 to TRBJ1-5; TRBD1 is a possible D gene (6 bases). The CDR3 covers 12 residues. Trimming left V 4 bases short and J 9 bases short, with 11 bases between. Germline V gene data show CDR1 as SGHDT and CDR2 as YYEEEE. In DNA form, the CDR3 reads TGTGCCAGCAGCCGCGGGGGGCCGCCCCAGCATTTT. This sequence encodes CASSRGGPPQHF.

This clonotype showed up many times. This chain connects TRBV9 to TRBJ1-1, with D unclear. V was clipped by 0 bases and J by 5 bases, with 11 bases between them. This CDR3 spans 14 amino acids. The germline gives CDR1 SGDLS, CDR2 YYNGEE. The CDR3 DNA reads TGTGCCAGCAGCGTAGTAGTGGGAAGTACTGAAGCTTTCTTT. Encoded protein: CASSVVVGSTEAFF.

V gene TRBV7-8 combines with J gene TRBJ1-2, with D perhaps matching TRBD1 (6 bases). This CDR3 has 16 amino acids. The V gene's germline CDR1 is SGHVS and CDR2 FQNEAQ. V lost 5 bases, J lost 4 bases, and 20 bases lay in between. CDR3 DNA: TGTGCCAGCAGCCTCGGGACAAACGCCCCTAGCTATGGCTACACCTTC. This sequence encodes CASSLGTNAPSYGYTF.

There are many counts of this clonotype. The chain uses TRBV5-1 and TRBJ2-1, with D tentatively TRBD1 (6 bases). V shed 3 bases and J shed 9 bases, with 16 bases lying between them. This CDR3 is 14 amino acids long. Germline lookup yields CDR1 SGHRS and CDR2 YFSETQ. Here the CDR3 reads CASSWDNPAAEQFF. CDR3 in DNA: TGCGCCAGCAGCTGGGACAACCCTGCGGCTGAGCAGTTCTTC. Complete variable domain (other parts from reference TRBV5-1 and TRBJ2-1): KAGVTQTPRYLIKTRGQQVTLSCSPISGHRSVSWYQQTPGQGLQFLFEYFSETQRNKGNFPGRFSGRQFSNSRSEMNVSTLELGDSALYLCASSWDNPAAEQFFGPGTRLTVL.

This clonotype counts as medium-sized (0.01 to 0.1%). This sequence joins TRBV12-3 or TRBV12-4 and TRBJ1-2; D uncertain. CDR3 size: 16 residues. V was clipped by 4 bases and J by 6 bases, with 21 bases between them. CDR3: CASSSTTRVWENGYTF. The CDR3 coding sequence is TGTGCCAGCAGTTCAACGACGAGGGTTTGGGAGAATGGCTACACCTTC.

The V and J genes are TRBV3-1 and TRBJ1-1; possibly TRBD1 for D (6 bases). V was clipped by 8 bases and J by 6 bases, with 22 bases between them. The CDR3 spans 15 residues. The germline CDR1 and CDR2 sequences are LGHDT and YNNKEL (reference sequence). The CDR3 coding sequence is TGTGCCAGCCAGGAGGTCCCCTCAAAGGGGGCTGAAGCTTTCTTT. This codes for CASQEVPSKGAEAFF.

This clonotype was picked up many times. The rearrangement uses TRBV13 and TRBJ2-1; D may match TRBD1 or TRBD2 (6 bases each). This CDR3 spans 16 amino acids. Between the trimmed V and J ends, which lost 1 base and 8 bases, there was a span of 18 bases. CDR1 is PRHDT, CDR2 FYEKMQ, per germline (reference sequence). CDR3: CASSLEEEGDGDEQFF. In nucleotides, the CDR3 is TGTGCCAGCAGCTTAGAGGAGGAGGGGGACGGGGATGAGCAGTTCTTC.

The V gene is TRBV9, the J gene TRBJ2-2; 9 positions match TRBD2. The CDR3 loop spans 17 amino acids. In germline, CDR1 is SGDLS, CDR2 YYNGEE. J lost 2 bases, V lost 4 bases, and 9 bases had no gene match. The CDR3 DNA reads as TGTGCCAGCAGCCTTCGGACTAGCGCTAAAAACACCGGGGAGCTGTTTTTT. Its protein product is CASSLRTSAKNTGELFF.

By sample fraction, this clonotype is medium-sized. This chain links TRBV7-2 with TRBJ2-3, with 7 positions matching TRBD1. The CDR3 runs to 15 residues. Germline trimming cut 4 bases from V and 5 bases from J; bases unmatched to any gene: 9. The germline gives CDR1 SGHTA, CDR2 FQGNSA. The CDR3 DNA follows: TGTGCCAGCAGCTCCTCGACAGGGAAGATAGATACGCAGTATTTT. This codes for CASSSSTGKIDTQYF.